The source of this TCR beta chain is a study of T cell responses to AZD1222 COVID-19 vaccine. Study-level findings and limits: Spike-wide vaccine-associated CD4 TCRs dominated at 160-218 and 743-854. It should be noted that donors were predominantly white British and more often female, and clonal diversity was possibly underestimated.

TCRdb's table, derived via immunoSEQ multiplex PCR, lists solely in-frame clones and lacks some. The table lists some 160,000 clones, around nine tenths of them singletons. As concerns this clone: Its specificity is unknown.

The CDR3 is made up of 15 amino acids. The V and J ends lost 1 base and 6 bases, in that order; junction bases with no gene match: 2. Germline V gene lookup returns CDR1 SGHTA and CDR2 FQGNSA. The TCR sequence derives from an adult in good health. This chain joins TRBV7-2 and TRBJ1-5, with 11 positions matching TRBD1. The input for sequencing was peripheral blood, taken on day 0 of AZD1222 vaccination. The CDR3 DNA reads as TGTGCCAGCAGCTTAGGGGGGACAGGGGGTCAGCCCCAGCATTTT. The encoded protein is CASSLGGTGGQPQHF. Complete variable domain (other parts from reference TRBV7-2 and TRBJ1-5): GAGVSQSPSNKVTEKGKDVELRCDPISGHTALYWYRQSLGQGLEFLIYFQGNSAPDKSGLPSDRFSAERTGGSVSTLTIQRTQQEDSAVYLCASSLGGTGGQPQHFGDGTRLSIL.